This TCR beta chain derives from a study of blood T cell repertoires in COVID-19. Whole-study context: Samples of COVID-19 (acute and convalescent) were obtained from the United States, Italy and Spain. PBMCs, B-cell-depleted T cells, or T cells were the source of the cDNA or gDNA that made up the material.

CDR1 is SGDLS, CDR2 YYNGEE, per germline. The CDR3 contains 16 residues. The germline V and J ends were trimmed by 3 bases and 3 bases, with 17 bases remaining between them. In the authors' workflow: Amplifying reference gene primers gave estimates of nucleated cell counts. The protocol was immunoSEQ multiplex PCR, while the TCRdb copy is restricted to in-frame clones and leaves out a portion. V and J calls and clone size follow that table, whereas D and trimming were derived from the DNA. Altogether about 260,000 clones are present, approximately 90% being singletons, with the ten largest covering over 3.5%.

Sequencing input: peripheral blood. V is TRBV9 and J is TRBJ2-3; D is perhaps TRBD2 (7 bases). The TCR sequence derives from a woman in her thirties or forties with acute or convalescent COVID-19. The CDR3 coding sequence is TGTGCCAGCAGCGCGATGGGGGGGCATGGGACAGATACGCAGTATTTT. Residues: CASSAMGGHGTDTQYF.